Following are 25 T cell receptor beta chains from one sample sequenced in a study of T-cell reconstitution after alpha-beta-depleted transplantation in children. A library of TCRbeta sequences, prepared with unique molecular identifiers, was generated. TCRdb itself ran the PCR reads through MiXCR, one entry per CDR3 protein. The sample includes 98,000 or so distinct CDR3 sequences, about a quarter seen only once; the top ten take 20% to 25%. Sequences were derived from PBMCs, sampled before TCRalphabeta/CD19-depleted stem cell transplant. The receptors derive from a boy younger than 10 with acute lymphoblastic leukemia, due to receive a stem cell transplant.

This clonotype was seen ten or more times. The rearrangement links TRBV20-1 to TRBJ2-3; 9 nucleotides line up with TRBD1. Germline values: CDR1 DFQATT, CDR2 SNEGSKA (reference sequence). The CDR3 runs to 13 residues. V shed 6 bases, J shed 4 bases, and the junction held 5 bases outside the gene matches. In nucleotides, the CDR3 is TGCAGTGCACGGACAGGGGTGGCAGATACGCAGTATTTT. It translates to CSARTGVADTQYF.

There are a few counts of this clonotype. The chain recombines TRBV5-1 with TRBJ2-2; D is unresolved. This CDR3 has 15 residues. Germline lookup yields CDR1 SGHRS and CDR2 YFSETQ. Between the trimmed V and J ends, which lost 3 bases and 3 bases, there was a span of 12 bases. CDR3 protein: CASSSLLADTGELFF. CDR3 bases: TGCGCCAGCAGCTCTCTGTTGGCGGACACCGGGGAGCTGTTTTTT.

V usage is TRBV27 and J usage is TRBJ2-1, with 9 bases fitting TRBD2. The CDR3 sequence is 15 residues long. J was trimmed by 7 bases and V by 4 bases; bases with no gene match: 8. Germline lookup yields CDR1 MNHEY and CDR2 SMNVEV (reference sequence). For the CDR3, the DNA is TGTGCCAGCAGTTCCTCCGGGACTAGCCTTAATGAGCAGTTCTTC. Protein product: CASSSSGTSLNEQFF.

This clonotype appeared a few times. The V gene is TRBV4-3, the J gene TRBJ2-1; tentative D call: TRBD2 (6 bases). Germline-derived CDR1 and CDR2 are LGHNA and YSLEER. V dropped 0 bases and J dropped 5 bases, with 14 bases sitting between them. The CDR3 loop spans 16 amino acids. CDR3 sequence reads: CASSQEGRRGNNEQFF. Written as DNA, the CDR3 is TGCGCCAGCAGCCAAGAGGGAAGGCGGGGTAACAATGAGCAGTTCTTC.

In this sample, this clonotype turned up a few times. The V gene is TRBV20-1, the J gene TRBJ2-1, with TRBD2 as a possible D gene (5 bases). Trimming took 3 bases from V and 7 from J, leaving 16 bases between them. From germline, CDR1 is DFQATT and CDR2 SNEGSKA (reference sequence). The CDR3 has 14 amino acids. In DNA, the CDR3 is TGCAGTGCTAGTCTTGGCGGTAGAGGGAATGAGCAGTTCTTC. Translating it yields CSASLGGRGNEQFF.

The chain combines TRBV28 with TRBJ2-7, with TRBD2 matching 7 bases. Germline V gives CDR1 MDHEN, CDR2 SYDVKM. The V and J ends lost 6 bases and 6 bases, in that order; junction bases with no gene match: 2. The CDR3 spans 11 residues. CDR3 loop: CASRGGGEQYF. Here the CDR3 DNA reads TGTGCCAGCAGGGGGGGGGGCGAGCAGTACTTC.

A few counts support this clonotype. This sequence joins TRBV12-3 or TRBV12-4 and TRBJ1-5, with 7 bases that match TRBD1. V shed 5 bases and J 7 bases; nucleotides not matched to a gene: 5. The CDR3 spans 13 residues. CDR3 loop: CASSLRGKQPQHF. CDR3 in DNA: TGTGCCAGCAGTCTCAGGGGGAAGCAGCCCCAGCATTTT.

This clonotype has just a few counts. V and J are TRBV19 and TRBJ1-5; tentative D call: TRBD1 (5 bases). Germline V lookup: CDR1 LNHDA, CDR2 SQIVND (reference sequence). Trimming took 6 bases from V and 7 from J, leaving 16 bases between them. The CDR3 contains 14 residues. The CDR3 spells CASRDGQGGQPQHF. CDR3 coding DNA: TGTGCCAGTAGGGATGGGCAGGGCGGCCAGCCCCAGCATTTT.

The gene calls are TRBV20-1 and TRBJ2-3; no clear D. The CDR3 totals 13 residues. Trimming stripped 2 bases from V and 1 base from J, with 7 bases between. The V gene's germline CDR1 is DFQATT and CDR2 SNEGSKA (reference sequence). This CDR3 is CSARRDGTDTQYF. Written as DNA, the CDR3 is TGCAGTGCTAGACGAGATGGCACAGATACGCAGTATTTT.

This clonotype was detected only a few times. The rearrangement joins TRBV12-3 or TRBV12-4 to TRBJ1-5, with TRBD1 identical over 9 bases. This CDR3 has 13 residues. V lost 8 bases, J lost 7 bases, and 6 bases stayed unmatched. The CDR3 is CASWTGDSQPQHF. DNA for the CDR3: TGTGCCAGCTGGACAGGGGATAGCCAGCCCCAGCATTTT.

The chain has TRBV6-2 or TRBV6-3 and TRBJ2-7, with 11 bases identical to TRBD1. Germline CDR1 and CDR2: MNHEY and SVGEGT. This CDR3 has 14 residues. V shed 6 bases and J 6 bases; nucleotides not matched to a gene: 7. For the CDR3, the DNA is TGTGCCAGCAGCCCCACCGGGACAGGGGGCGAGCAGTACTTC. Protein product: CASSPTGTGGEQYF.

This clonotype was found a few times. The chain recombines TRBV15 with TRBJ2-6; D not resolved. Germline V gives CDR1 LNHNV, CDR2 YYDKDF (reference sequence). Trimming stripped 0 bases from V and 0 bases from J, with 15 bases between. This CDR3 contains 19 residues. The CDR3 DNA reads TGTGCCACCAGCAGAGATAGGCAGGTGACCCTCTCTGGGGCCAACGTCCTGACTTTC. This sequence encodes CATSRDRQVTLSGANVLTF. Full variable domain (rest looked up from reference TRBV15 and TRBJ2-6): DAMVIQNPRYQVTQFGKPVTLSCSQTLNHNVMYWYQQKSSQAPKLLFHYYDKDFNNEADTPDNFQSRRPNTSFCFLDIRSPGLGDTAMYLCATSRDRQVTLSGANVLTFGAGSRLTVL.

This clonotype has only a few counts. This sequence joins TRBV28 and TRBJ1-5, with 10 bases lining up with TRBD1. This CDR3 is built from 16 residues. The V and J ends lost 6 bases and 0 bases, in that order; junction bases with no gene match: 5. Germline values: CDR1 MDHEN, CDR2 SYDVKM. DNA for the CDR3: TGTGCCAGCAGCGACAGGGGGCTCGATAGCAATCAGCCCCAGCATTTT. Its translation is CASSDRGLDSNQPQHF.

This clonotype was observed a handful of times. J is TRBJ1-1 and V is TRBV2; a possible D gene is TRBD1 (5 bases). The germline V gene has CDR1 SNHLY and CDR2 FYNNEI. The CDR3 contains 14 residues. V lost 7 bases, J lost 2 bases, and 14 bases lay in between. CDR3 sequence (DNA): TGTGCCAGCATTAAGACAGAGTTAAACACTGAAGCTTTCTTT. It encodes CASIKTELNTEAFF.

The chain recombines TRBV12-3 or TRBV12-4 with TRBJ2-7, with D maybe TRBD2 (6 bases). With 5 bases removed from V and 3 bases from J, the gap between germline ends came to 20 bases. The length of the CDR3 is 16 residues. CDR3 bases: TGTGCCAGCAGTGAGGGTAGCGGAGGGTTTTTCTACGAGCAGTACTTC. It specifies CASSEGSGGFFYEQYF.

At least ten counts were recorded for this clonotype. This chain links TRBV12-3 or TRBV12-4 with TRBJ1-1, with a weak D call TRBD1 (6 bases). Trimming removed 6 bases from V and 3 bases from J, with 17 bases in between. CDR3 length: 15 residues. CDR3 amino acids: CASRSLLGGDTEAFF. The CDR3 bases are TGTGCCAGCAGATCCCTTTTAGGGGGAGACACTGAAGCTTTCTTT.

This clonotype was counted a few times. The chain is built from TRBV9 and TRBJ2-1, with 7 bases identical to TRBD2. The CDR3 is 15 amino acids. Germline V lookup: CDR1 SGDLS, CDR2 YYNGEE. Trimming took 3 bases from V and 2 from J; bases not matched to a gene: 5. The CDR3 bases are TGTGCCAGCAGCGACCGGGGGGTACCCTACAATGAGCAGTTCTTC. Its translation is CASSDRGVPYNEQFF.

The chain links TRBV21-1 to TRBJ2-7; no check of the table's D call, TRBD2, against the DNA was made. TRBV21-1 is tagged as a pseudogene. The CDR3 contains 17 residues. The CDR3 loop reads CASSRVGPERTGYEQYF. CDR3 sequence (DNA): TGTGCCAGCAGCCGCGTGGGTCCGGAGAGGACTGGCTACGAGCAGTACTTC.

This clonotype was recorded many times. The J gene is TRBJ1-4, the V gene TRBV20-1; 10 bases are a match to TRBD1. This CDR3 is 14 amino acids long. Looked up from germline, CDR1 is DFQATT and CDR2 is SNEGSKA (reference sequence). Losses at the gene ends were 3 bases for V and 6 bases for J; bases not matched to a gene: 4. The CDR3 is CSASSGTGDEKLFF. The DNA of the CDR3 is TGCAGTGCTAGCAGTGGGACAGGGGATGAAAAACTGTTTTTT.

This sequence joins TRBV5-1 and TRBJ2-7, with 8 bases that match TRBD1. Losses at the gene ends were 0 bases for V and 6 bases for J; bases not matched to a gene: 5. The germline V gene has CDR1 SGHRS and CDR2 YFSETQ. The CDR3 totals 14 residues. CDR3 sequence: CASSLDTGGREQYF. As DNA, the CDR3 is TGCGCCAGCAGCTTGGATACAGGGGGACGCGAGCAGTACTTC.

The chain joins TRBV21-1 to TRBJ1-5; the D call TRBD1 from the table was never checked on the DNA. TRBV21-1 represents a pseudogene. The CDR3 has 14 residues. The CDR3 DNA reads TGTGCCAGCAGCAAGACAGGGGGCAATCAGCCCCAGCATTTT. This sequence encodes CASSKTGGNQPQHF.

This clonotype has a handful of counts. This chain uses TRBV27 with TRBJ2-3; 8 positions agree with TRBD1. V gave up 5 bases and J gave up 0 bases; unmatched junction bases: 7. CDR1 and CDR2 (germline): MNHEY, SMNVEV (reference sequence). The CDR3 is 16 amino acids. CDR3 region: CASSGQGYSSTDTQYF. The DNA of the CDR3 is TGTGCCAGCAGTGGACAGGGTTACTCTAGCACAGATACGCAGTATTTT.

The sample holds a few counts of this clonotype. The rearrangement links TRBV5-1 to TRBJ2-3, with 9 positions matching TRBD2. The CDR3 is 16 residues long. Trimming took 0 bases from V and 1 from J; bases not matched to a gene: 3. Germline assignment: CDR1 SGHRS and CDR2 YFSETQ. The CDR3 DNA is TGCGCCAGCAGCTTGGCCTCTAGCGGGGGCACAGATACGCAGTATTTT. Protein product: CASSLASSGGTDTQYF.

This clonotype has only a few counts. The chain couples TRBV12-3 or TRBV12-4 to TRBJ1-1, with D maybe TRBD1 (5 bases). V lost 6 bases and J 0 bases, leaving 20 bases between the germline ends. The CDR3 runs 17 residues. The DNA for the CDR3 is TGTGCCAGCAGCTGGGGCCCTCTAGGGTCCATGAACACTGAAGCTTTCTTT. Translation: CASSWGPLGSMNTEAFF.

Points on this clonotype: Being one base from a much bigger clone, this may be a read error. The chain has TRBV30 and TRBJ2-1; 8 bases line up with TRBD2. Trimming removed 0 bases from V and 7 bases from J; junction bases left unmatched: 8. CDR3 length: 15 residues. The germline gives CDR1 GTSNPN, CDR2 SVGIG (reference sequence). CDR3 residues: CAWSVLLAEANEQFF. CDR3 nucleotide sequence: TGTGCCTGGAGTGTGTTACTAGCGGAGGCAAATGAGCAGTTCTTC.